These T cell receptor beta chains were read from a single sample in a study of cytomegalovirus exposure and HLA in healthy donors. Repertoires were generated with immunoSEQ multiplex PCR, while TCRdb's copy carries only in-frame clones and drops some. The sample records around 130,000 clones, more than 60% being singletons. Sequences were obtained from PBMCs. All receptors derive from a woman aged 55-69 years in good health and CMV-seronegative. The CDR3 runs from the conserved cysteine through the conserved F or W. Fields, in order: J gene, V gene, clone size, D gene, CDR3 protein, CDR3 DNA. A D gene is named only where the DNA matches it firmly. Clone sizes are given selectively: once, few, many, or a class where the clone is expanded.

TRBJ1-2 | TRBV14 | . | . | CASSQDRGNYGYTF | TGTGCCAGCAGCCAAGATCGGGGGAACTATGGCTACACCTTC
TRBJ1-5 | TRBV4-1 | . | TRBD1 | CASSPTGTGGNQPQHF | TGCGCCAGCAGCCCGACCGGGACAGGGGGTAATCAGCCCCAGCATTTT
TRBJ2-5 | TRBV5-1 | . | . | CASSQVGNQETQYF | TGCGCCAGCTCTCAGGTCGGTAACCAAGAGACCCAGTACTTC
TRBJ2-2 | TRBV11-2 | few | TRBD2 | CASSLKREGGELFF | TGTGCCAGCAGCTTAAAGAGGGAGGGCGGGGAGCTGTTTTTT
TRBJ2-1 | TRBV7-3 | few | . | CASSLGLVGAVEQFF | TGTGCCAGCAGCTTAGGGCTGGTGGGGGCCGTTGAGCAGTTCTTC
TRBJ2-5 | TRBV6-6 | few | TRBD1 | CASSYSTGKRETQYF | TGTGCCAGCAGTTACTCGACAGGGAAAAGAGAGACCCAGTACTTC
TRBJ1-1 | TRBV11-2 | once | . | CASNSRGGTEAFF | TGTGCCAGCAACAGCCGGGGGGGGACTGAAGCTTTCTTT
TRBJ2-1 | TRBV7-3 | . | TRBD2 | CASSYRGSGGPYNEQFF | TGTGCCAGCAGCTATCGGGGTAGCGGGGGGCCTTACAATGAGCAGTTCTTC
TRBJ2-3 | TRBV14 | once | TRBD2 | CASSQGLAGGPTSTDTQYF | TGTGCCAGCAGCCAAGGACTAGCGGGGGGCCCTACTAGCACAGATACGCAGTATTTT
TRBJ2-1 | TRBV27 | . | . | CASSFWGEYNEQFF | TGTGCCAGCAGTTTTTGGGGGGAGTACAATGAGCAGTTCTTC
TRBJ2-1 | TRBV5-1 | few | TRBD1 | CASSATGTGGYNEQFF | TGCGCCAGCAGCGCTACTGGGACAGGGGGCTACAATGAGCAGTTCTTC
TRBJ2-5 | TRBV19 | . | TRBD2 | CASSRLAGETQYF | TGTGCCAGTAGTCGACTAGCGGGAGAGACCCAGTACTTC
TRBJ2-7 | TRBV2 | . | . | CASSVDLHEQYF | TGTGCCAGCAGTGTCGACTTGCACGAGCAGTACTTC
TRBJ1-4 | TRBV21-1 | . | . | CASSKEDAGAHEKLFF | TGTGCCAGCAGCAAAGAGGACGCGGGGGCGCATGAAAAACTGTTTTTT
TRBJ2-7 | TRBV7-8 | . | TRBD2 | CASRMLAGVVASYEQYF | TGTGCCAGCAGGATGCTAGCGGGAGTAGTGGCCTCCTACGAGCAGTACTTC
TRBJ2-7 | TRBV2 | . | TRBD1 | CASSPTGYEQYF | TGTGCCAGCAGTCCGACAGGGTACGAGCAGTACTTC
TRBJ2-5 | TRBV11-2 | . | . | CASSRGAGQETQYF | TGTGCCAGCAGCCGTGGGGCAGGACAAGAGACCCAGTACTTC
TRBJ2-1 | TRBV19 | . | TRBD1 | CASSIGWDSDNEQFF | TGTGCCAGTAGTATTGGTTGGGACAGTGACAATGAGCAGTTCTTC
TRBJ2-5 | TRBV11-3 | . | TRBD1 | CASSFSRGRQETQYF | TGTGCCAGCAGCTTTAGCAGGGGGAGACAAGAGACCCAGTACTTC
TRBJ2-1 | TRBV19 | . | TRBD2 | CASSIAGLAGGYNEQFF | TGTGCCAGTAGTATTGCAGGACTAGCGGGAGGGTACAATGAGCAGTTCTTC
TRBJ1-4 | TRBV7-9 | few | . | CASSLSSWGLSEKLFF | TGTGCCAGCAGCTTATCGAGCTGGGGGCTTAGTGAAAAACTGTTTTTT
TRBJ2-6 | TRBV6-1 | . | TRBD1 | CASSAGTAPSGANVLTF | TGTGCCAGCAGTGCAGGGACAGCCCCGTCTGGGGCCAACGTCCTGACTTTC
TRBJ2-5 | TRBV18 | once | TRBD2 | CASSSMAGGQETQYF | TGTGCCAGCTCATCAATGGCGGGGGGCCAAGAGACCCAGTACTTC
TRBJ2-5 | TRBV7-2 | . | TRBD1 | CASSYGTAETQYF | TGTGCCAGCAGCTACGGGACAGCGGAGACCCAGTACTTC
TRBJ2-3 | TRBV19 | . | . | CASSNRQGVDTQYF | TGTGCCAGTAGTAATCGGCAGGGTGTGGATACGCAGTATTTT
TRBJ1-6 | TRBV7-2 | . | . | CASSLEVRVGSPLHF | TGTGCCAGCAGCTTAGAGGTCAGGGTTGGCTCACCCCTCCACTTT
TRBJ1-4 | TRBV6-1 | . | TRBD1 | CASSAGTVEPRLFF | TGTGCCAGCAGTGCCGGGACAGTAGAACCTCGGCTGTTTTTT
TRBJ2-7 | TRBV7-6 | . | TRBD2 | CASSLTSEVSYEQYF | TGTGCCAGCAGCTTGACTAGCGAAGTCTCCTACGAGCAGTACTTC
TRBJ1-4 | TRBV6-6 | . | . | CASSYGGANEKLFF | TGTGCCAGCAGTTACGGGGGGGCTAATGAAAAACTGTTTTTT
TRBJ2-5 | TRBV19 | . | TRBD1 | CASSRQGASETQYF | TGTGCCAGTAGTAGACAGGGGGCGTCGGAGACCCAGTACTTC
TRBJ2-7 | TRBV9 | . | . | CASSGEYEQYF | TGTGCCAGCAGCGGAGAGTACGAGCAGTACTTC